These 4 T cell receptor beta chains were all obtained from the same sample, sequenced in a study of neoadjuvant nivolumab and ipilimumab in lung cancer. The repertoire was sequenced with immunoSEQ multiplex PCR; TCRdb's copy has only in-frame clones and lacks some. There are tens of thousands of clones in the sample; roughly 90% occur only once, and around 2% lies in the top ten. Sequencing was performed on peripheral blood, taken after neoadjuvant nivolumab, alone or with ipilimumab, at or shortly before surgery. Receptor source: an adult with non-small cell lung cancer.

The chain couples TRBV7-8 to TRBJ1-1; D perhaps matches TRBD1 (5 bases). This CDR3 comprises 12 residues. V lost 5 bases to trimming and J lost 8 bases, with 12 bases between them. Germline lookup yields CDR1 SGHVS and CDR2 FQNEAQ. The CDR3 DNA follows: TGTGCCAGCAGCGTTATACGGACAGAAGCTTTCTTT. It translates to CASSVIRTEAFF. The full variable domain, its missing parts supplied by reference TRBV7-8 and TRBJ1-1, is GAGVSQSPRYKVAKRGQDVALRCDPISGHVSLFWYQQALGQGPEFLTYFQNEAQLDKSGLPSDRFFAERPEGSVSTLKIQRTQQEDSAVYLCASSVIRTEAFFGQGTRLTVV.

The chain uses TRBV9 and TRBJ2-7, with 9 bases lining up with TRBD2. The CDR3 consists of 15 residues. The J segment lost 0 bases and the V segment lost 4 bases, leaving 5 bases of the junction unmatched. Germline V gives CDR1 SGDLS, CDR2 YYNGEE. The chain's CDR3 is CASSPSGTSSYEQYF. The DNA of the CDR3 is TGTGCCAGCAGCCCTAGCGGGACGAGCTCCTACGAGCAGTACTTC.

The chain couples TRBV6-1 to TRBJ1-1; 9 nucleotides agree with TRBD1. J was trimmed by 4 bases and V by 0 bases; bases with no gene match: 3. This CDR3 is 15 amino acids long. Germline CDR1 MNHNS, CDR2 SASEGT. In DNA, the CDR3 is TGTGCCAGCAGTGAAGCCCTACAGGGGGCCACTGAAGCTTTCTTT. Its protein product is CASSEALQGATEAFF.

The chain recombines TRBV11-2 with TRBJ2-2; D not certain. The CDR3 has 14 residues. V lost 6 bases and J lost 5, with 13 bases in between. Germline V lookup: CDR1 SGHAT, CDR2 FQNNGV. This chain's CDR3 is CASRTLRDTGELFF. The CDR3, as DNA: TGTGCCAGCAGGACTCTACGAGATACCGGGGAGCTGTTTTTT.